This T cell receptor (beta chain) came from a study of siplizumab effects on memory and regulatory T cells. Of note for this clone: Its antigen remains unidentified.

Study-level points and caveats: Memory cells seemed less diverse than naive T cells, which also seemed major contributors to the alloresponse. Under siplizumab, an average around 66% of mappable alloreactive CD4+ clones were Treg-derived, compared with around 25% in controls. Proliferating siplizumab-culture Treg suppressive function went unconfirmed.

This table comes from immunoSEQ multiplex PCR, and its TCRdb copy is limited to in-frame clones, with some not included. Of approximately 94,000 clones listed, about 94% are singletons. The germline gives CDR1 LNHDA, CDR2 SQIVND (reference sequence). The CDR3 runs 13 residues. V was trimmed by 4 bases and J by 7 bases, leaving 14 bases between them. V usage is TRBV19 and J usage is TRBJ2-7; a weak D match, TRBD1 (6 bases). The material sequenced was non-Treg CD4+ T cells sorted from blood. This TCR came from a human donor in good health. In nucleotides, the CDR3 is TGTGCCAGTAGTACCCAGAGGGGGTGGGAGCAGTACTTC. Amino acid sequence: CASSTQRGWEQYF.